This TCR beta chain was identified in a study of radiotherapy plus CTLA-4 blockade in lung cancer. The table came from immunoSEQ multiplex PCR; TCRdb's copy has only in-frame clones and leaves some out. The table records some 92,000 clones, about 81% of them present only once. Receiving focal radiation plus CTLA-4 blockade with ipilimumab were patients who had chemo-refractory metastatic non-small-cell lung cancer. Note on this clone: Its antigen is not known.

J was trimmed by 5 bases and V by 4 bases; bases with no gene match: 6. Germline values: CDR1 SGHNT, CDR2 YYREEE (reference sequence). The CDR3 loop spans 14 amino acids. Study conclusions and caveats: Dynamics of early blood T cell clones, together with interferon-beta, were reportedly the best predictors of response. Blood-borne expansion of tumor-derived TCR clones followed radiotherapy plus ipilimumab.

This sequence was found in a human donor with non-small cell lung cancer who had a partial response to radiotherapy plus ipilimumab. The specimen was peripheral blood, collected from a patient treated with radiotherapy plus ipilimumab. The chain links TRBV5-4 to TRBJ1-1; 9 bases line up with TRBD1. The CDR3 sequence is CASSLQGAKTEAFF. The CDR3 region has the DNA TGTGCCAGCAGCCTACAGGGGGCAAAGACTGAAGCTTTCTTT.